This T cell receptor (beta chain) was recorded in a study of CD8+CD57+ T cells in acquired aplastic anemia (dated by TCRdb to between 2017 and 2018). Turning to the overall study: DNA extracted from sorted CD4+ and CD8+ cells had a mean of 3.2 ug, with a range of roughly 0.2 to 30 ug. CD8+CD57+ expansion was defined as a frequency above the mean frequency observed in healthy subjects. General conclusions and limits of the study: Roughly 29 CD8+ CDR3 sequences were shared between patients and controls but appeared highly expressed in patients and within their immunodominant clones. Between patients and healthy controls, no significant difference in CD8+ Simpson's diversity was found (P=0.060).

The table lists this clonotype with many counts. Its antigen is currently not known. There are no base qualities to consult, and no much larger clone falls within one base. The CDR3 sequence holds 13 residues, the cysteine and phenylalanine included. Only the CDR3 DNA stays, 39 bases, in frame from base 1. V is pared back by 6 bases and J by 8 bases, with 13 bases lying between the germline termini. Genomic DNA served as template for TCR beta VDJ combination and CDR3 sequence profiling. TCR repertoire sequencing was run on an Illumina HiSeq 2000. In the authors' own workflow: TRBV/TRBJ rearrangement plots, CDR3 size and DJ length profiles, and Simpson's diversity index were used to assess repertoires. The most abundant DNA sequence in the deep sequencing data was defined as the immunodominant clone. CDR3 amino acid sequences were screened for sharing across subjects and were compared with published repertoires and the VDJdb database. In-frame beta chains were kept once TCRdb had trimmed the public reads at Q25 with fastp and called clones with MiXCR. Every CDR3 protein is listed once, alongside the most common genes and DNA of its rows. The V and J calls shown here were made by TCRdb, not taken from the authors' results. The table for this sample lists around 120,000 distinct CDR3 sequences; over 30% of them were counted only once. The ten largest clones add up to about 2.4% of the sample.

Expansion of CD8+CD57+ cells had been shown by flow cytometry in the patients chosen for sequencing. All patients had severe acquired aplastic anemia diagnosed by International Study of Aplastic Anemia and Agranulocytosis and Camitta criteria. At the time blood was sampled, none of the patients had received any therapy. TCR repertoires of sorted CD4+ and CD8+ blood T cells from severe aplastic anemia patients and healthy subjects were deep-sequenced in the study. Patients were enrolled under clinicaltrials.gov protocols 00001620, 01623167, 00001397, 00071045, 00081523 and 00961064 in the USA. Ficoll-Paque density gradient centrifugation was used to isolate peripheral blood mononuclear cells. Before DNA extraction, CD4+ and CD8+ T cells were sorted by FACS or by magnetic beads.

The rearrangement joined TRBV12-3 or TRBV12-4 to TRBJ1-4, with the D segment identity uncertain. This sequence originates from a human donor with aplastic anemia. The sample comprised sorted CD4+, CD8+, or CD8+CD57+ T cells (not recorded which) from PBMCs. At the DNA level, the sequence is TGTGCCAGCAGCCTTGAGATGTCAGAAAAACTGTTTTTT. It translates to CASSLEMSEKLFF.